This note documents a single TCR beta chain sequence. Profiled with immunoSEQ multiplex PCR; TCRdb holds only in-frame clones, not every one. The data show roughly 80,000 clones, 89% seen once. This specimen belongs to a study of technical replicates of blood from several donors. Material for sequencing was T cells isolated from PBMCs. This clonotype was sampled from a human donor in good health.

In DNA form, the CDR3 reads TGTGCCAGCAGCTTAGAGCAGAACCGATACGAGCAGTACTTC. Amino acid sequence: CASSLEQNRYEQYF. This rearrangement joins TRBV11-2 to TRBJ2-7, with D unclear. CDR1 is SGHAT, CDR2 FQNNGV, per germline. The V end lost 0 bases, the J end lost 4 bases, and 10 bases lay between the germline ends. This CDR3 is 14 amino acids long.